These T cell receptor beta chains were read from a single sample in a study of Graves' ophthalmopathy and Graves' hyperthyroidism. TCRdb re-called the multiplex PCR reads with MiXCR, one entry per CDR3 protein. The top ten clones hold 44% of a sample with about 740,000 distinct CDR3 sequences, approximately 40% of them seen once. The material sequenced was peripheral blood. These TCRs come from an adult man with Graves' ophthalmopathy. The CDR3 runs from the conserved cysteine through the conserved F or W. The D gene is left open where the match is weak. Some rows mark clone size as missing; the rest say once, few, many or name a class of expanded clone.

clone_size: -; v_call: TRBV7-2; d_call: -; j_call: TRBJ2-5; cdr3_nt: TGTTCCAGCAGCCTCCGTGGAGAGACCCAGTACTTC; cdr3_aa: CSSSLRGETQYF
clone_size: -; v_call: TRBV29-1; d_call: -; j_call: TRBJ1-5; cdr3_nt: TGCAGCGTTGACACAGGGATAGGTGGCAATCAGCCCCAGCATTTT; cdr3_aa: CSVDTGIGGNQPQHF
clone_size: many; v_call: TRBV11-2; d_call: TRBD1; j_call: TRBJ1-6; cdr3_nt: TGTGCCAGCAGCTTAGGAGGGGGCGGCAATTCACCCCTCCACTTT; cdr3_aa: CASSLGGGGNSPLHF
clone_size: -; v_call: TRBV7-9; d_call: -; j_call: TRBJ1-1; cdr3_nt: TGTGCCAGCTTTGGGGGCTTCATGAACACTGAAGCTTTCTTT; cdr3_aa: CASFGGFMNTEAFF
clone_size: -; v_call: TRBV7-9; d_call: TRBD2; j_call: TRBJ2-5; cdr3_nt: TGTGCCAGCAGCTTAACTAGACTAGCGGGAGAAGAGACCCAGTACTTC; cdr3_aa: CASSLTRLAGEETQYF
clone_size: -; v_call: TRBV7-2; d_call: TRBD2; j_call: TRBJ2-4; cdr3_nt: TGTGCCAGCAGCTTAGGTTCGGCGGGAGACATTCAGTACTTC; cdr3_aa: CASSLGSAGDIQYF
clone_size: many; v_call: TRBV7-9; d_call: -; j_call: TRBJ1-2; cdr3_nt: TGTGCCAGCAGCCAAGGGGTTCACAACTATGGCTACACCTTC; cdr3_aa: CASSQGVHNYGYTF
clone_size: many; v_call: TRBV7-9; d_call: -; j_call: TRBJ1-1; cdr3_nt: TGTGCCAGCAGCCCCCTGACAGGCACCAACACTGAAGCTTTCTTT; cdr3_aa: CASSPLTGTNTEAFF
clone_size: many; v_call: TRBV10-3; d_call: TRBD1; j_call: TRBJ1-1; cdr3_nt: TGTGCCATCAGGGGACAGGGGGCTGAGGTTTCGACTGAAGCTTTCTTT; cdr3_aa: CAIRGQGAEVSTEAFF
clone_size: few; v_call: TRBV6-6; d_call: TRBD1; j_call: TRBJ1-1; cdr3_nt: TGTGCCAGCAGGCATCGGGGACAGGGGACCCTGAACACTGAAGCTTTCTTT; cdr3_aa: CASRHRGQGTLNTEAFF